These 3 T cell receptor beta chains were sequenced from one sample in a study of cytomegalovirus exposure and HLA in healthy donors. 60 Vbeta and 13 Jbeta primers were used in PCR. Clones were sequenced by immunoSEQ multiplex PCR, and TCRdb holds only the in-frame ones, with some missing. Its listing shows over 100,000 clones. Specimen: PBMCs. The source of these receptors is a woman aged 40 to 50 in good health and CMV-seropositive.

This rearrangement joins TRBV5-8 to TRBJ2-1; 16 nucleotides match TRBD2. The CDR3 covers 15 residues. Germline CDR1 is SGHTS and CDR2 is YDEGEE. V shed 2 bases and J 8 bases; nucleotides not matched to a gene: 1. In DNA, the CDR3 is TGTGCCAGCAGCTTAGGGACTAGCGGGAGGGATGAGCAGTTCTTC. Protein: CASSLGTSGRDEQFF.

The chain is built from TRBV29-1 and TRBJ2-7; 9 bases are shared with TRBD2. The V gene's germline CDR1 is SQVTM and CDR2 ANQGSEA. The CDR3 consists of 13 residues. J gave up 0 bases and V 4 bases, and 1 base lay outside the gene matches. The CDR3 DNA sequence: TGCAGCGTTGCTAGCGGGAACTCCTACGAGCAGTACTTC. This codes for CSVASGNSYEQYF.

CDR3 nucleotides: TGTGCCAGCAGCTTAGCGGCTGATTCCTACGAGCAGTACTTC. It specifies CASSLAADSYEQYF. J is TRBJ2-7 and V is TRBV7-3; D not resolved. Trimming removed 2 bases at V and 1 base at J, with 9 bases between. There are 14 residues in the CDR3. CDR1 SGHTA and CDR2 FQGTGA come from the germline V gene.